This T cell receptor beta chain was identified in a study of blood T cell repertoires in COVID-19. In the study overall: T cells, B-cell-depleted T cells, or PBMCs provided the cDNA or gDNA that served as material.

The CDR3 is 14 amino acids. Looked up from germline, CDR1 is MNHEY and CDR2 is SMNVEV (reference sequence). V trimming: 2 bases; J trimming: 4 bases; junction bases outside the gene matches: 4. This clone turned up a few times. The sample has other DNA sequences that encode this CDR3 too. The authors' processing: Amplification of reference gene primers provided the estimated nucleated cell counts. Clones were sequenced by immunoSEQ multiplex PCR, and TCRdb holds only the in-frame ones, with some missing. That table is the source of V, J and clone size, and D and trimming were worked out from the DNA. The sample holds over 150,000 clones, around 87% seen once.

This chain joins TRBV27 and TRBJ1-1; 7 bases fit TRBD1. This clonotype originated in a woman aged 18 to 35 who had recovered from COVID-19. Material: peripheral blood. The CDR3 sequence: CASSLGGGVTEAFF. As DNA, the CDR3 is TGTGCCAGCAGTTTAGGAGGGGGCGTCACTGAAGCTTTCTTT.